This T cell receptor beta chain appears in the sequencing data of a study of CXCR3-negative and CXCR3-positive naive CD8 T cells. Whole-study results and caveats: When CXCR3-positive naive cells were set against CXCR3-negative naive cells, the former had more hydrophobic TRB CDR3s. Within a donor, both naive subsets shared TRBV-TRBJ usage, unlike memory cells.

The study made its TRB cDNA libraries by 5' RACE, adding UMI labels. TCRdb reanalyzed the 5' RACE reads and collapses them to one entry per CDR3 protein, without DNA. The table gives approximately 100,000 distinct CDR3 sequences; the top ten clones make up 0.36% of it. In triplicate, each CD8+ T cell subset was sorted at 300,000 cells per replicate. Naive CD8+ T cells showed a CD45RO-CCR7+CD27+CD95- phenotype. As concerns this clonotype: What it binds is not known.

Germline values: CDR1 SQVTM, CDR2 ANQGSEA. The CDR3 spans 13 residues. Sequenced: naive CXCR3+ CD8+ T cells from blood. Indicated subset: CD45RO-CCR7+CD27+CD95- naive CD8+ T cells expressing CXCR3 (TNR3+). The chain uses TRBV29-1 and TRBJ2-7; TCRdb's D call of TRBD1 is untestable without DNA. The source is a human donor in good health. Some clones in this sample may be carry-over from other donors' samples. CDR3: CSVETGHPYEQYF.